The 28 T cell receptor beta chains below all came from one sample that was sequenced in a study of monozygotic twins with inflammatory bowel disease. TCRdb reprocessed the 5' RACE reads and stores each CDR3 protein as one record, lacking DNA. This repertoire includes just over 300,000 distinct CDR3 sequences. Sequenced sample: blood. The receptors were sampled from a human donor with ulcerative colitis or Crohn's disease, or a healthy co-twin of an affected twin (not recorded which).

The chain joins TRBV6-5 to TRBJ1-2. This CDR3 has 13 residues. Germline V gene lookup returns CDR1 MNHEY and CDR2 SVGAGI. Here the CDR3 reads CASSYRRTGGYTF.

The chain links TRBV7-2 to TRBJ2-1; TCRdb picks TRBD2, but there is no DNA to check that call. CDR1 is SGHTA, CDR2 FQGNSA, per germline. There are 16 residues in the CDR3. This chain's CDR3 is CASSHTGTSGYNEQFF. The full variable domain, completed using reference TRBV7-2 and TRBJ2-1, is GAGVSQSPSNKVTEKGKDVELRCDPISGHTALYWYRQSLGQGLEFLIYFQGNSAPDKSGLPSDRFSAERTGGSVSTLTIQRTQQEDSAVYLCASSHTGTSGYNEQFFGPGTRLTVL.

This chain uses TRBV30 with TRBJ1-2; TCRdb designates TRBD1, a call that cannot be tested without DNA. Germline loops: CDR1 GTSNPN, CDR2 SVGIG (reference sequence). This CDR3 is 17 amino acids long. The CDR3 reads CACRYGRENVLNYGYTF. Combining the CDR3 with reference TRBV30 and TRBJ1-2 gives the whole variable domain SQTIHQWPATLVQPVGSPLSLECTVEGTSNPNLYWYRQAAGRGLQLLFYSVGIGQISSEVPQNLSASRPQDRQFILSSKKLLLSDSGFYLCACRYGRENVLNYGYTFGSGTRLTVV.

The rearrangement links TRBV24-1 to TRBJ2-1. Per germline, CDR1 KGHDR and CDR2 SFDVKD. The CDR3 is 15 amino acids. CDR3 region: CATSDQDVTYNEQFF.

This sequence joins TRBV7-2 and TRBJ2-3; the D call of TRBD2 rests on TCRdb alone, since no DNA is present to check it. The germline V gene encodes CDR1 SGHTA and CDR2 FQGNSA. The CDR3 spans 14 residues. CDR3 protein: CAIKEGLGTDTQYF.

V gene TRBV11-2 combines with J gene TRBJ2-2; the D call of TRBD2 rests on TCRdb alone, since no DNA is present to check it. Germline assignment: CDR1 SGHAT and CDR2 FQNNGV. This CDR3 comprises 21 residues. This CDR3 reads CASSLVAGGAGGPSNTGELFF.

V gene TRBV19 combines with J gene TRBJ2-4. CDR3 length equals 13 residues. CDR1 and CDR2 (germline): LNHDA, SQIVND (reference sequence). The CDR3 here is CASSIQQRSIQYF. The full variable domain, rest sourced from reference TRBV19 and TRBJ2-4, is DGGITQSPKYLFRKEGQNVTLSCEQNLNHDAMYWYRQDPGQGLRLIYYSQIVNDFQKGDIAEGYSVSREKKESFPLTVTSAQKNPTAFYLCASSIQQRSIQYFGAGTRLSVL.

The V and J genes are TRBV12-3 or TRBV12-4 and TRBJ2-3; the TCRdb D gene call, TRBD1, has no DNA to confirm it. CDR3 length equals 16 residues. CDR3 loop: CASSYAGRGSTDTQYF.

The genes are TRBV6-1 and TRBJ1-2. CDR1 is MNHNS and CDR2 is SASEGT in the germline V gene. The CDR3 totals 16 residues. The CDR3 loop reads CASSEAETRTNYGYTF.

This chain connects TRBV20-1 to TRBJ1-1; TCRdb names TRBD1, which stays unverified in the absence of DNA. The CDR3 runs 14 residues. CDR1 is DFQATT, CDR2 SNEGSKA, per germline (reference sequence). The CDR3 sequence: CSARARTVNTEAFF.

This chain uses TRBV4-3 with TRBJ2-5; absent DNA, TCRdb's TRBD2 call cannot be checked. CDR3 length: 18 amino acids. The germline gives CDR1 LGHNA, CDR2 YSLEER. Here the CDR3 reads CASSQGGTSGYMRETQYF.

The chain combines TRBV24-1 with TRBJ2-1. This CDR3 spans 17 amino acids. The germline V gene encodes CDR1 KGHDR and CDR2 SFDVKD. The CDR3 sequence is CATSDPTPKSSYNEQFF.

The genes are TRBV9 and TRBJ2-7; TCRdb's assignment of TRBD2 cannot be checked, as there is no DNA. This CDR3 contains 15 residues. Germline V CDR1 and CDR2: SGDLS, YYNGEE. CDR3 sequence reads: CASSQTSASSYEQYF.

The CDR3 loop reads CASSFTPGQGNGYTF. The chain is built from TRBV7-2 and TRBJ1-2; TCRdb's assignment of TRBD1 cannot be checked, as there is no DNA. This CDR3 has 15 amino acids. Germline-derived CDR1 and CDR2 are SGHTA and FQGNSA.

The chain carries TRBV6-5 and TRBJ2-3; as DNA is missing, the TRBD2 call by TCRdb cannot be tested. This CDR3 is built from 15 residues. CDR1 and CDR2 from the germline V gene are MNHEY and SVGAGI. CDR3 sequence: CASSRIRTLTDTQYF.

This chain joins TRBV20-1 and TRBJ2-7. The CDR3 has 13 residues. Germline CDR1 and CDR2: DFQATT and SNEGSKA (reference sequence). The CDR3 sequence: CSARRMSSYEQYF.

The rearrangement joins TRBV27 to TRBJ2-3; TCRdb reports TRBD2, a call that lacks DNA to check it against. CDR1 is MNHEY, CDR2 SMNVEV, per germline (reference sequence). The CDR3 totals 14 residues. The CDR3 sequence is CASSLGLAGYTQYF.

CDR3 in amino acids: CATSDRTGRSGNEQFF. The rearrangement uses TRBV24-1 and TRBJ2-1; without DNA, the TCRdb call of TRBD1 cannot be checked. The CDR3 has 16 amino acids. Per germline, CDR1 KGHDR and CDR2 SFDVKD.

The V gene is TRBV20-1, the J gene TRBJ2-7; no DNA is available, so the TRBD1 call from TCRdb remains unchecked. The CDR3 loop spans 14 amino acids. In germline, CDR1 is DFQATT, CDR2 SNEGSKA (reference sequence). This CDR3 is CSADDRGEGYEQYF.

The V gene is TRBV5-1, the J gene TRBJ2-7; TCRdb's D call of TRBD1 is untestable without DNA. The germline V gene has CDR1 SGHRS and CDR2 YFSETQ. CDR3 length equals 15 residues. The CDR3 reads CASSYLTGSSYEQYF.

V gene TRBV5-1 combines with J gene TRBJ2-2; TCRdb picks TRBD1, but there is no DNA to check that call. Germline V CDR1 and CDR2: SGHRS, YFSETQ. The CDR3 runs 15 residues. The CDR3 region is CASSNQGVDTGELFF.

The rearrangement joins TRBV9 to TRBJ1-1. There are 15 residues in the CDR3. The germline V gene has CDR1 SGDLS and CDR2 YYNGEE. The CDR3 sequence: CASSPRSQPVTEAFF.

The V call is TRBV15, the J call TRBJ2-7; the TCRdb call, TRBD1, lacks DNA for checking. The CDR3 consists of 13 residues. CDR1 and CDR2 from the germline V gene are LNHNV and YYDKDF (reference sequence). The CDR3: CATSNGALGEQYF.

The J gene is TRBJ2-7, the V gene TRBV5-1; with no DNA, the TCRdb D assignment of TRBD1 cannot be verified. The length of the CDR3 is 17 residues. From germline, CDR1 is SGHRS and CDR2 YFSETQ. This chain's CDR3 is CASSLAKTTGFSYEQYF.

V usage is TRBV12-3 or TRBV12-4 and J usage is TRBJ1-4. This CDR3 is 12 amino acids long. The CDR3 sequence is CASTGLNEKLFF.

Here the CDR3 reads CSAEGILAGEGEQFF. V usage is TRBV20-1 and J usage is TRBJ2-1; the D gene TCRdb calls, TRBD2, cannot be checked with no DNA. This CDR3 has 15 amino acids. In germline, CDR1 is DFQATT, CDR2 SNEGSKA (reference sequence).

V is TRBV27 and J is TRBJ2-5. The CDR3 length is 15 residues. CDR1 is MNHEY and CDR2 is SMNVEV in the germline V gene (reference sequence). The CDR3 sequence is CASSTRTGIQETQYF.

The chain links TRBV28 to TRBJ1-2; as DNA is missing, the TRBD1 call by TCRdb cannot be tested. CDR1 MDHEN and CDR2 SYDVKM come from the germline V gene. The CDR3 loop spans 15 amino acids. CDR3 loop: CASSFRLYGAYGYTF.